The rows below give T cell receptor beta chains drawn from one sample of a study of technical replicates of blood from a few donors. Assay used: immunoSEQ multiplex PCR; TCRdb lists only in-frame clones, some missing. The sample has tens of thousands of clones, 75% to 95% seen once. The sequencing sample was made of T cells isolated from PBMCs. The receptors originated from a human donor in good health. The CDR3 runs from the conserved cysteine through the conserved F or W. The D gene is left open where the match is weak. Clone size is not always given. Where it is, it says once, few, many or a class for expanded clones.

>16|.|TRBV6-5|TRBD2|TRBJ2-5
CASSSRLAGGQETQYF
TGTGCCAGCAGTTCAAGACTAGCGGGGGGGCAAGAGACCCAGTACTTC
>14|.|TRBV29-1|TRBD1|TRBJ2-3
CSVGWTGPGDTQYF
TGCAGCGTTGGTTGGACAGGGCCCGGAGATACGCAGTATTTT
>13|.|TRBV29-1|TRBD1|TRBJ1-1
CSVGQGWDTEAFF
TGCAGCGTCGGACAGGGATGGGACACTGAAGCTTTCTTT
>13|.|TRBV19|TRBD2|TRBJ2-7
CATTGEGSYEQYF
TGTGCCACCACCGGGGAGGGGAGTTACGAGCAGTACTTC
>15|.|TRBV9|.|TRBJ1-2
CASSVRAGTNYGYTF
TGTGCCAGCAGCGTAAGGGCAGGGACTAACTATGGCTACACCTTC
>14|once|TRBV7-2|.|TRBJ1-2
CASSYNQDIYGYTF
TGTGCCAGCAGCTACAATCAGGATATCTATGGCTACACCTTC
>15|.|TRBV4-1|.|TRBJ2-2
CASSQDITDTGELFF
TGCGCCAGCAGCCAAGATATCACGGACACCGGGGAGCTGTTTTTT
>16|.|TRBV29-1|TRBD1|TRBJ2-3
CSVITGRDTGDLGQYF
TGCAGCGTGATCACGGGCCGGGACACAGGGGACCTGGGGCAGTATTTT
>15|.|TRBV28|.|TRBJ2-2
CASSHTTANTGELFF
TGTGCCAGCAGTCACACTACCGCGAACACCGGGGAGCTGTTTTTT
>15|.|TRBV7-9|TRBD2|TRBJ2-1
CASSRTSGLYNEQFF
TGTGCCAGCAGCCGAACTAGCGGCCTTTACAATGAGCAGTTCTTC
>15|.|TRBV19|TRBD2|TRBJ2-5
CASSIGGTSVETQYF
TGTGCCAGTAGTATAGGCGGGACTAGCGTTGAGACCCAGTACTTC
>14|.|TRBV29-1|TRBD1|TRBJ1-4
CSVEFGTGNEKLFF
TGCAGCGTTGAGTTTGGGACAGGGAATGAAAAACTGTTTTTT
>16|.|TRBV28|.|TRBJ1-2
CASSLTTGQVVYGYTF
TGTGCCAGCAGTCTAACAACAGGGCAGGTAGTCTATGGCTACACCTTC
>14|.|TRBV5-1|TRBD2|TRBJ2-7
CASSLTSGGYEQYF
TGCGCCAGCAGCTTGACTAGCGGGGGTTACGAGCAGTACTTC
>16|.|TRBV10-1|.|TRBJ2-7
CASSESAQVPTYEQYF
TGCGCCAGCAGTGAGTCAGCCCAAGTACCAACCTACGAGCAGTACTTC
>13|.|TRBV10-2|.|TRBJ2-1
CASCGVPCNEQFF
TGCGCCAGCTGCGGGGTTCCTTGCAATGAGCAGTTCTTC
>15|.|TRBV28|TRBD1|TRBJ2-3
CASSLNQGALYTQYF
TGTGCCAGCAGTTTAAACCAGGGGGCCCTGTATACGCAGTATTTT
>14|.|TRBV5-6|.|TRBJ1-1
CASSLVTSGTEAFF
TGTGCCAGCAGCTTGGTGACATCTGGCACTGAAGCTTTCTTT
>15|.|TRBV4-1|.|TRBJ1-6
CASSQVGSHNSPLHF
TGCGCCAGCAGCCAAGTGGGCTCGCATAATTCACCCCTCCACTTT
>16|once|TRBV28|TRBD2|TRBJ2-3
CASSLFSGSRTDTQYF
TGTGCCAGCAGTTTATTTAGCGGGTCTCGCACAGATACGCAGTATTTT
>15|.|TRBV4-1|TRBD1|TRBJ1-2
CASSTRTGVNYGYTF
TGCGCCAGCAGCACTAGGACAGGGGTAAACTATGGCTACACCTTC
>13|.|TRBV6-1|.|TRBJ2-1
CASSEFYGNEQFF
TGTGCCAGCAGTGAATTCTATGGCAATGAGCAGTTCTTC
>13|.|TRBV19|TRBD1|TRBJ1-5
CASKDRGNQPQHF
TGTGCCAGTAAGGACAGGGGGAATCAGCCCCAGCATTTT
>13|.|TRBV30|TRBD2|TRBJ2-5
CAWSSGKGETQYF
TGTGCCTGGAGCAGCGGGAAGGGAGAGACCCAGTACTTC
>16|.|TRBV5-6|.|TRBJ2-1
CASSTAPGLNYNEQFF
TGTGCCAGCAGCACGGCGCCGGGACTCAACTACAATGAGCAGTTCTTC
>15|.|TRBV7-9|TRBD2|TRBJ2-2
CASNGLAERAGELFF
TGTGCCAGCAACGGACTAGCGGAGCGCGCCGGGGAGCTGTTTTTT
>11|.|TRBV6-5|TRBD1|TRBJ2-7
CASRSRTGQYF
TGTGCCAGCAGGTCGCGGACAGGACAGTACTTC
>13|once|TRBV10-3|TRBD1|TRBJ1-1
CAISTGGNTEAFF
TGTGCCATCAGTACAGGGGGGAACACTGAAGCTTTCTTT
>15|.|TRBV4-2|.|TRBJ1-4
CASSQDLTAMEKLFF
TGTGCCAGCAGCCAAGATCTGACAGCAATGGAAAAACTGTTTTTT
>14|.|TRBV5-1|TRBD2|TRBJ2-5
CASSLAAGEETQYF
TGCGCCAGCAGCTTGGCAGCGGGAGAAGAGACCCAGTACTTC
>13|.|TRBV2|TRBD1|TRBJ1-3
CARSTGEGNTIYF
TGTGCCAGGTCGACAGGGGAAGGAAACACCATATATTTT
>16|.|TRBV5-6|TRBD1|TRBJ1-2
CASSLVGTGYKSGYTF
TGTGCCAGCAGCTTGGTTGGGACAGGGTATAAAAGTGGCTACACCTTC
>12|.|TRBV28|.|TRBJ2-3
CASSLSTDTQYF
TGTGCCAGCAGTTTATCTACAGATACGCAGTATTTT